What follows are 17 T cell receptor beta chains derived from one specimen sequenced in a study of OX40 agonist ivuxolimab in advanced cancers. Clones were sequenced by immunoSEQ multiplex PCR, and TCRdb holds only the in-frame ones, with some missing. The data hold about 58,000 clones, with roughly four fifths observed a single time. This specimen was CD4+ or CD8+ T cells sorted from blood, taken in a trial of the OX40 agonist ivuxolimab. These receptors were obtained from an adult with an advanced solid tumor such as melanoma, head and neck, liver or kidney cancer.

The genes are TRBV15 and TRBJ2-1; no reliable D call. This CDR3 is built from 13 residues. Trimming cost V 4 bases and J 6 bases, with 10 bases left between them. Germline V CDR1 and CDR2: LNHNV, YYDKDF (reference sequence). The CDR3 here is CATSNGQTNEQFF. DNA of the CDR3: TGTGCCACCAGCAACGGGCAGACCAATGAGCAGTTCTTC.

Only a few counts were recorded for this clone. The chain links TRBV29-1 to TRBJ2-1; the D gene could be TRBD1 or TRBD2 (6 bases each). The CDR3 loop spans 13 amino acids. Germline V gene lookup returns CDR1 SQVTM and CDR2 ANQGSEA. Trimming stripped 8 bases from V and 8 bases from J, with 19 bases between. For the CDR3, the DNA is TGCAGCCCCAAGGGACCCGGGGGCGATGAGCAGTTCTTC. This sequence encodes CSPKGPGGDEQFF.

V gene TRBV11-2 combines with J gene TRBJ2-3; D may match TRBD1 or TRBD2 (7 bases each). This CDR3 has 15 amino acids. V lost 6 bases and J 4 bases, leaving 17 bases between the germline ends. The germline V gene encodes CDR1 SGHAT and CDR2 FQNNGV. CDR3 sequence (DNA): TGTGCCAGCAGTCAGGGGGGGCGGAGGGCAGATACGCAGTATTTT. Protein: CASSQGGRRADTQYF.

CDR3 bases: TGCGCCAGCAGGGGAACAGGGGGCAGGGACGAGCAGTACTTC. It is translated as CASRGTGGRDEQYF. V usage is TRBV5-1 and J usage is TRBJ2-7; 9 nucleotides agree with TRBD1. The CDR3 totals 14 residues. V shed 5 bases and J 5 bases; nucleotides not matched to a gene: 8. CDR1 SGHRS and CDR2 YFSETQ come from the germline V gene.

As DNA, the CDR3 is TGCGCCAGCAGCGGACAACAGGGACATAGCAATCAGCCCCAGCATTTT. It encodes CASSGQQGHSNQPQHF. This sequence joins TRBV5-1 and TRBJ1-5; D perhaps matches TRBD1 (6 bases). The CDR3 runs to 16 residues. V was clipped by 4 bases and J by 0 bases, with 14 bases between them. Germline V gives CDR1 SGHRS, CDR2 YFSETQ.

The chain links TRBV29-1 to TRBJ2-5; 11 nucleotides agree with TRBD2. The CDR3 length is 15 residues. The junction had 7 bases not matched to a gene; V was cut back by 6 bases and J by 1 base. Germline CDR1 is SQVTM and CDR2 is ANQGSEA. The CDR3 bases are TGCAGCGTCCAAGGACTAGCGGGTCCCCAAGAGACCCAGTACTTC. This sequence encodes CSVQGLAGPQETQYF. Using reference TRBV29-1 and TRBJ2-5 for the parts outside the CDR3, the full variable domain is SAVISQKPSRDICQRGTSLTIQCQVDSQVTMMFWYRQQPGQSLTLIATANQGSEATYESGFVIDKFPISRPNLTFSTLTVSNMSPEDSSIYLCSVQGLAGPQETQYFGPGTRLLVL.

V and J are TRBV28 and TRBJ2-3; the D is unclear. The germline V gene has CDR1 MDHEN and CDR2 SYDVKM. The CDR3 covers 11 residues. V lost 3 bases to trimming and J lost 6 bases, with 4 bases between them. Here the CDR3 reads CASSLADTQYF. CDR3 bases: TGTGCCAGCAGTTTGGCCGATACGCAGTATTTT.

The rearrangement joins TRBV19 to TRBJ2-2; D assignment may be TRBD1 or TRBD2 (7 bases each). V lost 5 bases and J lost 5, with 12 bases in between. Germline V gives CDR1 LNHDA, CDR2 SQIVND (reference sequence). There are 14 residues in the CDR3. CDR3: CASSFQGGTGELFF. The CDR3 DNA reads TGTGCCAGTAGTTTCCAGGGGGGGACCGGGGAGCTGTTTTTT.

The chain recombines TRBV6-5 with TRBJ1-5; perhaps TRBD1 as D (5 bases). The CDR3 has 15 residues. V lost 5 bases, J lost 2 bases, and 13 bases lay in between. Germline CDR1 reads MNHEY; CDR2 reads SVGAGI. CDR3 protein: CASSRQGFGNQPQHF. CDR3 DNA sequence: TGTGCCAGCAGTAGGCAGGGATTCGGCAATCAGCCCCAGCATTTT.

This chain uses TRBV5-1 with TRBJ2-3; D is uncertain. Germline V gives CDR1 SGHRS, CDR2 YFSETQ. This CDR3 comprises 16 residues. The V gene lost 0 bases and the J gene lost 0 bases, with 11 bases spanning the gap. CDR3 loop: CASSLAAQTSTDTQYF. CDR3 in DNA: TGCGCCAGCAGCTTGGCCGCGCAGACTAGCACAGATACGCAGTATTTT.

This clone was counted once. The V call is TRBV10-2, the J call TRBJ2-3, with D uncertain. This CDR3 has 13 residues. Germline V CDR1 and CDR2: WSHSY, SAAADI. V lost 7 bases to trimming and J lost 2 bases, with 10 bases between them. CDR3 coding DNA: TGCGCCAGCATCGCGTTTCCCACAGATACGCAGTATTTT. Translation gives CASIAFPTDTQYF.

This clone was observed a few times. The chain is built from TRBV11-2 and TRBJ2-5; D may match TRBD1 or TRBD2 (5 bases each). CDR3 length equals 14 residues. Germline V CDR1 and CDR2: SGHAT, FQNNGV. V lost 2 bases, J lost 5 bases, and 12 bases lay in between. The CDR3 DNA reads TGTGCCAGCAGCTTACTTCGGGGCGTGGAGACCCAGTACTTC. Amino acid sequence: CASSLLRGVETQYF.

CDR3 DNA: TGCGCCAGCAGCTTGGACACAGGGTTCGGAGGCTACACCTTC. This codes for CASSLDTGFGGYTF. The chain combines TRBV5-1 with TRBJ1-2; weak D call: TRBD1 (6 bases). The CDR3 is 14 amino acids. CDR1 and CDR2 from the germline V gene are SGHRS and YFSETQ. Trimming took 0 bases from V and 8 from J, leaving 14 bases between them.

This chain joins TRBV6-4 and TRBJ2-2, with TRBD2 as a possible D gene (6 bases). The CDR3 spans 14 residues. The germline V gene encodes CDR1 MRHNA and CDR2 SNTAGT. V lost 10 bases, J lost 2 bases, and 14 bases lay in between. CDR3: CATGRDFNTGELFF. The DNA for the CDR3 is TGTGCCACCGGGCGGGACTTTAACACCGGGGAGCTGTTTTTT.

The chain couples TRBV5-4 to TRBJ2-3, with TRBD1 identical over 8 bases. The CDR3 spans 14 residues. Trimming removed 0 bases from V and 4 bases from J; junction bases left unmatched: 1. In germline, CDR1 is SGHNT, CDR2 YYREEE (reference sequence). The CDR3 nucleotides read TGTGCCAGCAGCTTGGACAGGGGGGCAGATACGCAGTATTTT. It yields the protein CASSLDRGADTQYF.

The gene calls are TRBV11-3 and TRBJ2-7; 8 bases are a match to TRBD2. V trimming: 1 base; J trimming: 9 bases; junction bases outside the gene matches: 5. The germline V gene encodes CDR1 SGHNT and CDR2 YENEEA. This CDR3 has 13 residues. CDR3 loop: CASSLGGGLMQYF. The CDR3 bases are TGTGCCAGCAGCTTAGGCGGGGGGTTGATGCAGTACTTC.

V usage is TRBV12-5 and J usage is TRBJ2-7; TRBD2 matches at 8 bases. Germline V lookup: CDR1 LGHNT, CDR2 FRNRAP. Losses at the gene ends were 6 bases for V and 3 bases for J; bases not matched to a gene: 4. There are 13 residues in the CDR3. The DNA of the CDR3 is TGTGCTAGTGGCCCGGGACTAGACTACGAGCAGTACTTC. This encodes CASGPGLDYEQYF.